The next 7 T cell receptor beta chains were all read from a single sample in a study of cytotoxic CD8 clonotypes in ibrutinib-treated CLL. Assay: immunoSEQ multiplex PCR; the TCRdb copy retains only in-frame clones and omits some. The sample holds fewer than 400,000 clones, roughly 70% seen once. The sequences come from PBMCs, collected after 36 months of ibrutinib treatment. These receptors were obtained from a human donor with chronic lymphocytic leukemia.

The rearrangement joins TRBV6-6 to TRBJ2-3; TRBD1 matches at 9 bases. The CDR3 has 15 residues. Germline CDR1 is MNHNY and CDR2 is SVGAGI (reference sequence). V was clipped by 4 bases and J by 3 bases; unmatched bases: 5. As DNA, the CDR3 is TGTGCCAGCAGTTTCCCGGGACAGGGAACAGATACGCAGTATTTT. Protein: CASSFPGQGTDTQYF.

J is TRBJ1-1 and V is TRBV28; no firm D call. The V end was cut by 6 bases, the J end by 2 bases, with 16 bases between. CDR1 and CDR2 (germline): MDHEN, SYDVKM. CDR3 length equals 15 residues. CDR3 in DNA: TGTGCCAGCAGCGAACCCGGAGGAAGAAACACTGAAGCTTTCTTT. Its translation: CASSEPGGRNTEAFF.

In this sample, this clone turned up a few times. The V and J genes are TRBV29-1 and TRBJ1-1, with D possibly TRBD1 on 6 matching bases. This CDR3 contains 13 residues. V lost 4 bases, J lost 1 base, and 10 bases lay in between. Germline assignment: CDR1 SQVTM and CDR2 ANQGSEA. CDR3 protein: CSVVRGANTEAFF. CDR3 in DNA: TGCAGCGTTGTGCGGGGGGCGAACACTGAAGCTTTCTTT. Full variable domain (missing parts from reference TRBV29-1 and TRBJ1-1): SAVISQKPSRDICQRGTSLTIQCQVDSQVTMMFWYRQQPGQSLTLIATANQGSEATYESGFVIDKFPISRPNLTFSTLTVSNMSPEDSSIYLCSVVRGANTEAFFGQGTRLTVV.

J is TRBJ1-1 and V is TRBV7-2, with 9 nucleotides matching TRBD1. Germline lookup yields CDR1 SGHTA and CDR2 FQGNSA. The CDR3 length is 16 residues. V gave up 1 base and J gave up 5 bases; unmatched junction bases: 8. The CDR3 region has the DNA TGTGCCAGCAGCTTAGATTACAACAGGGGGCTTACTGAAGCTTTCTTT. This sequence encodes CASSLDYNRGLTEAFF.

The chain recombines TRBV7-8 with TRBJ2-7, with 14 bases fitting TRBD2. Germline CDR1 reads SGHVS; CDR2 reads FQNEAQ. V dropped 2 bases and J dropped 4; count of bases not matched to a gene: 10. This CDR3 is 18 amino acids long. CDR3 amino acids: CASSLIGGLAGGLYEQYF. CDR3 DNA: TGTGCCAGCAGCTTAATCGGAGGACTAGCGGGAGGTTTATACGAGCAGTACTTC.

DNA for the CDR3: TGTGCCAGCAGAACTAGTCCGAACACCGGGGAGCTGTTTTTT. Residues: CASRTSPNTGELFF. The chain joins TRBV6-5 to TRBJ2-2; a possible D gene is TRBD2 (5 bases). V was shortened by 6 bases and J by 0 bases, with 8 bases between the two germline ends. The CDR3 extends over 14 amino acids. Germline CDR1 reads MNHEY; CDR2 reads SVGAGI.

The chain recombines TRBV2 with TRBJ1-2, with 7 bases that match TRBD1. The CDR3 consists of 14 residues. V shed 10 bases and J 4 bases; nucleotides not matched to a gene: 12. Germline V gives CDR1 SNHLY, CDR2 FYNNEI. The CDR3 loop is CATLLTGRIYGYTF. The CDR3 bases are TGTGCCACTTTGTTGACAGGGAGGATCTATGGCTACACCTTC. The entire variable domain, with the rest obtained from reference TRBV2 and TRBJ1-2, is as follows: EPEVTQTPSHQVTQMGQEVILRCVPISNHLYFYWYRQILGQKVEFLVSFYNNEISEKSEIFDDQFSVERPDGSNFTLKIRSTKLEDSAMYFCATLLTGRIYGYTFGSGTRLTVV.